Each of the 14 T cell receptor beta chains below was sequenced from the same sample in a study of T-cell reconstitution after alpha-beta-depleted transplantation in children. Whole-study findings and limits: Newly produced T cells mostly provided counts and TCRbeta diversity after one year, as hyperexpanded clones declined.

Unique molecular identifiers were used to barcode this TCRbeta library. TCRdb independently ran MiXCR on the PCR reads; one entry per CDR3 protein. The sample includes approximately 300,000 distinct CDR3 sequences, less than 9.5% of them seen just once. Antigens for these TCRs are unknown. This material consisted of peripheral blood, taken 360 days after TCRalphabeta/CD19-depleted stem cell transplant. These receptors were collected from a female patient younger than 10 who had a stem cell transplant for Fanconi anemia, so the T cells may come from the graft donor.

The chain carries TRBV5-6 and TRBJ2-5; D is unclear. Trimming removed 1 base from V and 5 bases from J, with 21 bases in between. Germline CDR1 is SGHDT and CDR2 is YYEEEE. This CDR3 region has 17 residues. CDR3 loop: CASSLQFGPDVLETQYF. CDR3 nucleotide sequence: TGTGCCAGCAGCTTGCAGTTCGGGCCGGACGTTTTGGAGACCCAGTACTTC.

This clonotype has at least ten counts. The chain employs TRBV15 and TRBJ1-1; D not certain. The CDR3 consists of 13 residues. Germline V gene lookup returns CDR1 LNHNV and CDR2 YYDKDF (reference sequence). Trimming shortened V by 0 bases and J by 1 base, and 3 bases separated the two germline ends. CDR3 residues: CATSRDRNTEAFF. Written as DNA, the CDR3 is TGTGCCACCAGCAGAGACAGGAACACTGAAGCTTTCTTT.

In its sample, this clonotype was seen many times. The CDR3 DNA is TGTGCCAGCCTCCAGGGTGGGACAGATACGCAGTATTTT. Its translation: CASLQGGTDTQYF. The chain recombines TRBV25-1 with TRBJ2-3; D possibly corresponds to TRBD1 (5 bases). Germline CDR1 MGHDK, CDR2 SYGVNS. The CDR3 loop spans 13 amino acids. V shed 8 bases and J shed 3 bases, with 12 bases lying between them.

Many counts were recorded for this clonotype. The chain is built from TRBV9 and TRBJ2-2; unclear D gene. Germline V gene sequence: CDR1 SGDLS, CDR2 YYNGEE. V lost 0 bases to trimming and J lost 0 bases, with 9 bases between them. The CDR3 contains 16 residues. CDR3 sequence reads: CASSVVGSPNTGELFF. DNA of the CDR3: TGTGCCAGCAGCGTAGTGGGGTCCCCGAACACCGGGGAGCTGTTTTTT.

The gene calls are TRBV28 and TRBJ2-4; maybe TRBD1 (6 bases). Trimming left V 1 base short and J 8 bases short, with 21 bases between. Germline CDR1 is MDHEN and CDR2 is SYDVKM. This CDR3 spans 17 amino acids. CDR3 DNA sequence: TGTGCCAGCAGTTTATCACCACAGGGTTTAGACTGGGACATTCAGTACTTC. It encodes CASSLSPQGLDWDIQYF.

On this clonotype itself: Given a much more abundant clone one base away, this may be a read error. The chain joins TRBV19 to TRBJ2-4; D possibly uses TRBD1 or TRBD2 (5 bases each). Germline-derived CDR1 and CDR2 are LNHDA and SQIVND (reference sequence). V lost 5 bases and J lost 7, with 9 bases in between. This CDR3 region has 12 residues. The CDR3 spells CASSRGRNIQYF. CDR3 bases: TGTGCCAGTAGTCGGGGCAGGAACATTCAGTACTTC.

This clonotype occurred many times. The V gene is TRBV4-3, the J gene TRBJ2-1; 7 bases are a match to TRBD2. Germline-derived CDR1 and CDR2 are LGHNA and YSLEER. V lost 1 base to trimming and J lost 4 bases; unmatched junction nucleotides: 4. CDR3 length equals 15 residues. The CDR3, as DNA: TGCGCCAGCAGCCAAGGCAAGCGGGGTTACAATGAGCAGTTCTTC. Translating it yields CASSQGKRGYNEQFF.

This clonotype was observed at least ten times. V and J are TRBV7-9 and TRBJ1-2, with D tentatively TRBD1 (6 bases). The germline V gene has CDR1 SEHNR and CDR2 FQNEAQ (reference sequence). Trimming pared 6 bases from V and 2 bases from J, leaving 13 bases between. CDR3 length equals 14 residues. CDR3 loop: CASSRDNVNYGYTF. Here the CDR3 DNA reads TGTGCCAGCAGTCGGGACAACGTCAACTATGGCTACACCTTC.

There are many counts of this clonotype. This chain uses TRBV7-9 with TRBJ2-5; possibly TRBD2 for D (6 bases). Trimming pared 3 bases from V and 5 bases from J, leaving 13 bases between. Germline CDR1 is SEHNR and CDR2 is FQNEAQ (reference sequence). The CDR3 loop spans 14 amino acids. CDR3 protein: CASSLTSFPETQYF. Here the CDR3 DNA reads TGTGCCAGCAGCTTGACTAGTTTTCCCGAGACCCAGTACTTC. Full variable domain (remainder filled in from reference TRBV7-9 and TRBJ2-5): DTGVSQNPRHKITKRGQNVTFRCDPISEHNRLYWYRQTLGQGPEFLTYFQNEAQLEKSRLLSDRFSAERPKGSFSTLEIQRTEQGDSAMYLCASSLTSFPETQYFGPGTRLLVL.

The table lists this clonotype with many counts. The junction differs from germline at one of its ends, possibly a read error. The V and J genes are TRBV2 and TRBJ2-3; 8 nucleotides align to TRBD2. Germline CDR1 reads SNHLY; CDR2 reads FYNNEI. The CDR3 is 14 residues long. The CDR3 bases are TGTGCCAGCAGAGAAGCGGGAGAAACAGATACGCAGTATTTT. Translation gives CASREAGETDTQYF.

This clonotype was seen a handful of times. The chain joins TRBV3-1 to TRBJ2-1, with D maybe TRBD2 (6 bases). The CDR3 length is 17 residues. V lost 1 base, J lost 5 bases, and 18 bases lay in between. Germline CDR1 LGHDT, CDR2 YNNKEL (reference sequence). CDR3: CASSQGVFGTGHNEQFF. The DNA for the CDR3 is TGTGCCAGCAGCCAAGGGGTTTTCGGGACTGGACACAATGAGCAGTTCTTC.

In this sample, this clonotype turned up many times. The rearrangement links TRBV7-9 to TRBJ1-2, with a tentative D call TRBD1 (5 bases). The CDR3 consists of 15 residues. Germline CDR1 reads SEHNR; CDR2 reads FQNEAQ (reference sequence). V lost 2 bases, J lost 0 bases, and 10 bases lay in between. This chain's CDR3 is CASSLSGRANYGYTF. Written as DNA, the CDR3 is TGTGCCAGCAGCTTATCGGGGCGCGCTAACTATGGCTACACCTTC.

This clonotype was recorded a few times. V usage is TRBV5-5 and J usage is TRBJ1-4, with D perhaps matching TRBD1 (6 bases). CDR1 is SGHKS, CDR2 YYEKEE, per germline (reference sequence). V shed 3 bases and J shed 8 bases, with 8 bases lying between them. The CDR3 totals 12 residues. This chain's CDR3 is CASSYTGEKLFF. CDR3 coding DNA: TGTGCCAGCAGCTACACAGGGGAAAAACTGTTTTTT.

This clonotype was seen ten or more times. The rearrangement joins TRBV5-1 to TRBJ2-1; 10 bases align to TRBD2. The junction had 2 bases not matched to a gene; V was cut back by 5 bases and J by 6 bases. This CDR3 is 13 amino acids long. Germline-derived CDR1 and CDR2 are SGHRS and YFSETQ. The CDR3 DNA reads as TGCGCCAGCAGAAGCGGGGGGGCCAATGAGCAGTTCTTC. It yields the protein CASRSGGANEQFF.